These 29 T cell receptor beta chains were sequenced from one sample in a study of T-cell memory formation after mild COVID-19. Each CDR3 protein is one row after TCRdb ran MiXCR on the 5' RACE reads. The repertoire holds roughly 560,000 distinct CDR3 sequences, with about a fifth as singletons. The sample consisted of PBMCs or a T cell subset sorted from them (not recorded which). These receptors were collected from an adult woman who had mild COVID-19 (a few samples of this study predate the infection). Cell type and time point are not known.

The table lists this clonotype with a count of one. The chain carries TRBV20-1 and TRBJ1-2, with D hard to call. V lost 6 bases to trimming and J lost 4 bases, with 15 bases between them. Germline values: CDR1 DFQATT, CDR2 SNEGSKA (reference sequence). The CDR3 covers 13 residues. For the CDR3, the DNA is TGCAGTGCCCGAGGTGAGGTCAGCTATGGCTACACCTTC. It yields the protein CSARGEVSYGYTF.

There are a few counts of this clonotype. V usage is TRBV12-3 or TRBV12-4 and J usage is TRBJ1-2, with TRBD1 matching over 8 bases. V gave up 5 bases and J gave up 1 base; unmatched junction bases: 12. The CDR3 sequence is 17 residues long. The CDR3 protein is CASSPGGTGYFNYGYTF. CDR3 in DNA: TGTGCCAGCAGTCCCGGTGGGACAGGCTATTTTAACTATGGCTACACCTTC.

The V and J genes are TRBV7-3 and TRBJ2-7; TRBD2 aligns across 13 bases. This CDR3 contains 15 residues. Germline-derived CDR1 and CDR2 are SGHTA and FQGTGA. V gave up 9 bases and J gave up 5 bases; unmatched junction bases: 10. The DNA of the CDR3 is TGTGCCAGAAGCGCCTCCGGGACTAGCGGGAACGAGCAGTACTTC. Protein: CARSASGTSGNEQYF.

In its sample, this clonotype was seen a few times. The CDR3 nucleotides read TGCGCCAGCAGCTTGTCCTCGACTTTTTACAATGAGCAGTTCTTC. Translating gives CASSLSSTFYNEQFF. J is TRBJ2-1 and V is TRBV5-1; D remains unclear. The ends were cut back, 1 base at V and 4 bases at J, with 12 bases in the middle. CDR1 and CDR2 from the germline V gene are SGHRS and YFSETQ. The CDR3 covers 15 residues.

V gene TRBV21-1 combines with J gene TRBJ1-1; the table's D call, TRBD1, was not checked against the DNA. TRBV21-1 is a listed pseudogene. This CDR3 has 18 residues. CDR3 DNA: TGTGCCAGCAGCCCTAAGGACGACAGCACCCTAAGGTACACTGAAGCTTTCTTT. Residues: CASSPKDDSTLRYTEAFF.

The CDR3 protein is CASSLFTPLRGEHYEQYF. The CDR3, as DNA: TGTGCCAGCAGCCTATTTACCCCACTGAGGGGGGAGCACTACGAGCAGTACTTC. This chain joins TRBV6-5 and TRBJ2-7; D possibly matches TRBD1 or TRBD2 (6 bases each). Germline V gives CDR1 MNHEY, CDR2 SVGAGI. Trimming cost V 6 bases and J 3 bases, with 27 bases left between them. This CDR3 has 18 amino acids.

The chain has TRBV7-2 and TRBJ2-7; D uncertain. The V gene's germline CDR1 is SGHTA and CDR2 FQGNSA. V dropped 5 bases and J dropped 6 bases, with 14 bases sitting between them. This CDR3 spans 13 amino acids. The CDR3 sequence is CASSREFPPEQYF. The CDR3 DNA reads TGTGCCAGCAGCCGAGAGTTTCCCCCCGAGCAGTACTTC.

The CDR3 region is CASSPQGGAGTGELFF. The DNA of the CDR3 is TGTGCCAGCAGCCCGCAAGGGGGGGCGGGCACCGGGGAGCTGTTTTTT. J is TRBJ2-2 and V is TRBV7-9, with a tentative D call TRBD2 (7 bases). Trimming stripped 5 bases from V and 4 bases from J, with 17 bases between. CDR1 is SEHNR, CDR2 FQNEAQ, per germline (reference sequence). The CDR3 consists of 16 residues.

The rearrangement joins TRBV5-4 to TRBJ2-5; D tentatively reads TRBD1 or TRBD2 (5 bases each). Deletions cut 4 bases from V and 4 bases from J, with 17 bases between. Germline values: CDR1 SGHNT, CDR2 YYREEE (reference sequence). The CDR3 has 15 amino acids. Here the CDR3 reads CASSVPGASGETQYF. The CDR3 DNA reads TGTGCCAGCAGCGTCCCCGGGGCCAGCGGAGAGACCCAGTACTTC.

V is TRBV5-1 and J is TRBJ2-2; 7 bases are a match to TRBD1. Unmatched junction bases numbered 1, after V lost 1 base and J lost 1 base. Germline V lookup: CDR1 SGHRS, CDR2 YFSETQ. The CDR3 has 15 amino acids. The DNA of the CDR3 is TGCGCCAGCAGCTTGCAGGGGGAGAACACCGGGGAGCTGTTTTTT. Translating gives CASSLQGENTGELFF.

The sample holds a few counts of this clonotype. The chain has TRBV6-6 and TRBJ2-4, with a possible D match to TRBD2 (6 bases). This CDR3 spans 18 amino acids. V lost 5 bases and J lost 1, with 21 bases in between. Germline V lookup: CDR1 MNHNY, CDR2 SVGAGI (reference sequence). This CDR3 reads CASSRPAGEDLAKNIQYF. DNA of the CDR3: TGTGCCAGCAGTCGCCCCGCCGGGGAGGACCTGGCCAAAAACATTCAGTACTTC.

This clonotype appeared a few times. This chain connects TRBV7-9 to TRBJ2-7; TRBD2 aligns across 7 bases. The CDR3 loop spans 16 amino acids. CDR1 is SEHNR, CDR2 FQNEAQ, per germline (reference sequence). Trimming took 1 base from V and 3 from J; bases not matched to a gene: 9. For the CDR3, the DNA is TGTGCCAGCAGCTTAGATAGTAGCGGGCGTTACTACGAGCAGTACTTC. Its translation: CASSLDSSGRYYEQYF.

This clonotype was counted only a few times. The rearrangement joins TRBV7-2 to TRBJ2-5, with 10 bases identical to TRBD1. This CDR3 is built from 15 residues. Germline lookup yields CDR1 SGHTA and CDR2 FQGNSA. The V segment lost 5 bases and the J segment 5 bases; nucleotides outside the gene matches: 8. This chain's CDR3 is CASSIPTGGKETQYF. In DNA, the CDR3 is TGTGCCAGCAGCATACCGACAGGGGGCAAGGAGACCCAGTACTTC. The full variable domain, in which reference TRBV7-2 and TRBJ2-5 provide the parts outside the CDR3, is GAGVSQSPSNKVTEKGKDVELRCDPISGHTALYWYRQSLGQGLEFLIYFQGNSAPDKSGLPSDRFSAERTGGSVSTLTIQRTQQEDSAVYLCASSIPTGGKETQYFGPGTRLLVL.

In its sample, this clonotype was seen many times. As DNA, the CDR3 is TGTGCCAGCAGCCCGACTAGTTTAGAGACCCAGTACTTC. It specifies CASSPTSLETQYF. V gene TRBV7-8 combines with J gene TRBJ2-5; D possibly corresponds to TRBD2 (6 bases). The V gene's germline CDR1 is SGHVS and CDR2 FQNEAQ. V was pared by 5 bases and J by 4 bases, with 11 bases between. There are 13 residues in the CDR3.

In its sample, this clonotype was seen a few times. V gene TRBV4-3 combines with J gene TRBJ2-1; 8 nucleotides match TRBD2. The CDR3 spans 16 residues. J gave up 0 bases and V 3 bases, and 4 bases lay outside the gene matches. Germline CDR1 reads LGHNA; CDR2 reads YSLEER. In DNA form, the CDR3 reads TGCGCCAGCAGCCAGTCCGGGGGGGGCTCCTACAATGAGCAGTTCTTC. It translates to CASSQSGGGSYNEQFF.

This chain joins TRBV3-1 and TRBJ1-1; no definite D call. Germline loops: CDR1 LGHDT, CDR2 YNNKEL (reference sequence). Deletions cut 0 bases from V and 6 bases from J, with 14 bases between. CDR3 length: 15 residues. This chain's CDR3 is CASSQDSGRVSEAFF. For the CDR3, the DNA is TGTGCCAGCAGCCAAGATAGCGGAAGGGTATCTGAAGCTTTCTTT.

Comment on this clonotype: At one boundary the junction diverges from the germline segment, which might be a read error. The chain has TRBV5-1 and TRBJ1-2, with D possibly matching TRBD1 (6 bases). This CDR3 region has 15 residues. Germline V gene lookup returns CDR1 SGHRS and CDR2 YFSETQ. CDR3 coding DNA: TGCCCCAGCAGCTTGGAGTTTGGGGACATGTCTGGCTACACCTTC. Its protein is CPSSLEFGDMSGYTF.

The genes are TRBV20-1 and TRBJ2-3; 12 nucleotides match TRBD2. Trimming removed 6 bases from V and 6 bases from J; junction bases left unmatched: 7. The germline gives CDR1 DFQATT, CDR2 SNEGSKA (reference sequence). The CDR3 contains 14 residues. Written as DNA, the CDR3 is TGCAGTGCCGCTACTAGCGGGAGGACTGATACGCAGTATTTT. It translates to CSAATSGRTDTQYF.

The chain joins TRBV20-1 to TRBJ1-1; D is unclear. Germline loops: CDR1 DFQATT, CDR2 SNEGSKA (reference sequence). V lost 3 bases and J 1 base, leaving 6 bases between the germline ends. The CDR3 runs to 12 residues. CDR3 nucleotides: TGCAGTGCTAGTGCAGGGAACACTGAAGCTTTCTTT. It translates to CSASAGNTEAFF.

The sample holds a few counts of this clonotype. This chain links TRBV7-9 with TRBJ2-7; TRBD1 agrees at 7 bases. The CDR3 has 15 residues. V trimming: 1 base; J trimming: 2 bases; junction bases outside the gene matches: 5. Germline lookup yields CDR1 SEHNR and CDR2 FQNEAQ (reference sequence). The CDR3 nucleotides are TGTGCCAGCAGCTTAGGGGACAGTACCCCCTACGAGCAGTACTTC. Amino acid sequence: CASSLGDSTPYEQYF.

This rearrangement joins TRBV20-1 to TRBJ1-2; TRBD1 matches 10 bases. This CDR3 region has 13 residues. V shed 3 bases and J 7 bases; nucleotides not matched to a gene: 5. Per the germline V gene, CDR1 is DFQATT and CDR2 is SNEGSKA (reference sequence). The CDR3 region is CSASDRGLGGYTF. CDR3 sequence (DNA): TGCAGTGCTAGTGACAGGGGGCTGGGTGGCTACACCTTC.

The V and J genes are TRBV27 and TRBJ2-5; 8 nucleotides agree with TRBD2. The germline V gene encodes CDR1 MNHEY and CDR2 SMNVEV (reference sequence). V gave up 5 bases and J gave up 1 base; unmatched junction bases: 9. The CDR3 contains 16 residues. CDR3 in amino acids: CASSVDGGAVQETQYF. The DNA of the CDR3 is TGTGCCAGCAGTGTGGACGGGGGGGCAGTCCAAGAGACCCAGTACTTC.

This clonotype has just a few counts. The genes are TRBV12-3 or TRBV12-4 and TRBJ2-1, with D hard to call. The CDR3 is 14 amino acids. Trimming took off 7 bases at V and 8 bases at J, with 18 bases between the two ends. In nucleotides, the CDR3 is TGTGCCAGCACCCTAACCCTGAGGAGCGATGAGCAGTTCTTC. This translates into CASTLTLRSDEQFF.

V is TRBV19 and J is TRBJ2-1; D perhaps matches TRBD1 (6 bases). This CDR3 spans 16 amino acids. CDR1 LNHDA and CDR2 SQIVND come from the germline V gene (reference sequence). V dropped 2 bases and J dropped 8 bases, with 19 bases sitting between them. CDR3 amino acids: CASSIIGRGRSDEQFF. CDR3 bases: TGTGCCAGTAGTATAATTGGCAGGGGACGCTCGGATGAGCAGTTCTTC.

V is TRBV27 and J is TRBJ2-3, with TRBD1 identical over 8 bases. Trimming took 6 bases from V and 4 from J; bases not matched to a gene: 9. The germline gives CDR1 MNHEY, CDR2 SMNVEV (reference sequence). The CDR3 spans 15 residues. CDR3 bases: TGTGCCAGCAGCCCCTGGGCAGGGGGCGCAGATACGCAGTATTTT. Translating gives CASSPWAGGADTQYF.

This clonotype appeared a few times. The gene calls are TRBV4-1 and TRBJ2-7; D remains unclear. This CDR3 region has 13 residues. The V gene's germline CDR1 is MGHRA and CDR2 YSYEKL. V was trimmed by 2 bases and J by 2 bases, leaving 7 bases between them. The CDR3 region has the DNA TGCGCCAGCAGCCAACAACAAGCCTACGAGCAGTACTTC. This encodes CASSQQQAYEQYF.

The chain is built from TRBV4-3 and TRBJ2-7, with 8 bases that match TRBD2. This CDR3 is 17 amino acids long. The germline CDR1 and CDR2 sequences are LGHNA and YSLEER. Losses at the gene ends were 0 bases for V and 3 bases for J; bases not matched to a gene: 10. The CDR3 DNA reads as TGCGCCAGCAGCCAAGAGCTGGGGATAGCGGGATTCTACGAGCAGTACTTC. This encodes CASSQELGIAGFYEQYF.

The CDR3 nucleotides read TGTGCCAGTACTCTCCGACAGTCCAACACAGATACGCAGTATTTT. Translation: CASTLRQSNTDTQYF. This sequence joins TRBV19 and TRBJ2-3; D might be TRBD1 (5 bases). Between the trimmed V and J ends, which lost 7 bases and 2 bases, there was a span of 16 bases. Germline CDR1 LNHDA, CDR2 SQIVND (reference sequence). The CDR3 runs 15 residues.

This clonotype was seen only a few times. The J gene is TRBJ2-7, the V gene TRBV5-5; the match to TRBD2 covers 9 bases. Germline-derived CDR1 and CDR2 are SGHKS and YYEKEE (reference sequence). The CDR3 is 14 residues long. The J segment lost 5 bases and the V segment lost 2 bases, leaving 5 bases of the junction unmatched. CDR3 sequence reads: CASSLRAGGHEQYF. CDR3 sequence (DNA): TGTGCCAGCAGCTTACGAGCGGGGGGACACGAGCAGTACTTC.